A single sample is the source of the 30 T cell receptor beta chains below, sequenced in a study of shared clonotypes between healthy human individuals. Some clones are missing from TCRdb's copy, which holds only in-frame ones; the method was immunoSEQ multiplex PCR. The profile shows hundreds of thousands of clones, roughly 95% of them singletons. Naive CD8 cells lacked CD45RO and underwent positive selection for CCR7, leaving out terminally differentiated effector memory CD45RA+ cells. Input material: naive CD8+ T cells sorted from blood. Receptors originate from a woman aged 25 to 39 in good health.

This clone appeared a single time. The chain couples TRBV2 to TRBJ1-1; D remains ambiguous. CDR1 is SNHLY, CDR2 FYNNEI, per germline. V was trimmed by 10 bases and J by 4 bases, leaving 16 bases between them. This CDR3 spans 13 amino acids. In DNA, the CDR3 is TGTGCCACGAAAAAGGGCAGTGGCACTGAAGCTTTCTTT. Its translation: CATKKGSGTEAFF.

The chain carries TRBV28 and TRBJ2-4, with TRBD2 matching 8 bases. V gave up 2 bases and J gave up 0 bases; unmatched junction bases: 0. Per germline, CDR1 MDHEN and CDR2 SYDVKM. This CDR3 is built from 15 residues. The CDR3 loop reads CASSLTSGAKNIQYF. The CDR3 coding sequence is TGTGCCAGCAGTTTAACTAGCGGAGCCAAAAACATTCAGTACTTC. Full variable domain (outside the CDR3, taken from reference TRBV28 and TRBJ2-4): DVKVTQSSRYLVKRTGEKVFLECVQDMDHENMFWYRQDPGLGLRLIYFSYDVKMKEKGDIPEGYSVSREKKERFSLILESASTNQTSMYLCASSLTSGAKNIQYFGAGTRLSVL.

V and J are TRBV4-1 and TRBJ2-5; 8 bases agree with TRBD2. Germline CDR1 and CDR2: MGHRA and YSYEKL. The junction had 11 bases not matched to a gene; V was cut back by 4 bases and J by 1 base. The CDR3 covers 17 residues. Here the CDR3 reads CASSREPGLETQETQYF. DNA for the CDR3: TGCGCCAGCAGCCGGGAACCGGGACTAGAGACCCAAGAGACCCAGTACTTC.

V gene TRBV28 combines with J gene TRBJ2-1, with a tentative D call TRBD1 (5 bases). Germline V CDR1 and CDR2: MDHEN, SYDVKM. V was pared by 2 bases and J by 6 bases, with 8 bases between. The CDR3 length is 13 residues. In nucleotides, the CDR3 is TGTGCCAGCAGTTTAGGCAGGGCCAATGAGCAGTTCTTC. Translating gives CASSLGRANEQFF.

V gene TRBV2 combines with J gene TRBJ1-4; tentative D call: TRBD1 (6 bases). The ends were cut back, 8 bases at V and 7 bases at J, with 11 bases in the middle. This CDR3 contains 12 residues. Looked up from germline, CDR1 is SNHLY and CDR2 is FYNNEI. The CDR3 region is CASQGTLEKLFF. The CDR3 DNA reads as TGTGCCAGCCAGGGGACGCTTGAAAAACTGTTTTTT.

The rearrangement joins TRBV28 to TRBJ1-2; D is undetermined. V shed 5 bases and J shed 4 bases, with 11 bases lying between them. Germline lookup yields CDR1 MDHEN and CDR2 SYDVKM. CDR3 length: 13 amino acids. CDR3 nucleotide sequence: TGTGCCAGCAGTACACGTAAAACCTATGGCTACACCTTC. Its protein is CASSTRKTYGYTF.

For this clone: The sample has other DNA sequences that encode this CDR3 too. The chain employs TRBV10-3 and TRBJ2-7; 7 nucleotides agree with TRBD1. Germline CDR1 reads ENHRY; CDR2 reads SYGVKD. J was trimmed by 0 bases and V by 4 bases; bases with no gene match: 0. This CDR3 is 13 amino acids long. CDR3 protein: CAISAGGSYEQYF. CDR3 DNA sequence: TGTGCCATCAGTGCAGGGGGCTCCTACGAGCAGTACTTC.

V and J are TRBV4-2 and TRBJ2-7; the match to TRBD2 covers 8 bases. This CDR3 has 19 amino acids. V was clipped by 1 base and J by 5 bases; unmatched bases: 19. Germline CDR1 and CDR2: LGHNA and YNFKEQ. DNA for the CDR3: TGTGCCAGCAGCCAAGTGGGTGCGGGAGGCCTCCCGGGTCGCCACGAGCAGTACTTC. It specifies CASSQVGAGGLPGRHEQYF.

The V and J genes are TRBV9 and TRBJ1-2, with a possible D match to TRBD1 (6 bases). This CDR3 has 13 amino acids. The V gene's germline CDR1 is SGDLS and CDR2 YYNGEE. Trimming took off 2 bases at V and 10 bases at J, with 15 bases between the two ends. CDR3 sequence (DNA): TGTGCCAGCAGCGTGACTTTGGGGACAATCTACACCTTC. Translating it yields CASSVTLGTIYTF.

The chain has TRBV10-2 and TRBJ2-7, with D hard to call. Trimming took 8 bases from V and 2 from J, leaving 22 bases between them. This CDR3 comprises 16 residues. Germline lookup yields CDR1 WSHSY and CDR2 SAAADI. The CDR3 reads CASSTVQWGSTYEQYF. For the CDR3, the DNA is TGCGCCAGCTCCACGGTCCAGTGGGGTAGCACCTACGAGCAGTACTTC.

The chain links TRBV10-3 to TRBJ1-5; 10 bases are a match to TRBD1. The CDR3 consists of 14 residues. Germline V CDR1 and CDR2: ENHRY, SYGVKD. Trimming removed 10 bases from V and 1 base from J; junction bases left unmatched: 4. CDR3 residues: CANMTGGSNQPQHF. The CDR3 DNA reads TGTGCCAACATGACAGGGGGCAGCAATCAGCCCCAGCATTTT.

On this clone itself: Other DNA sequences in this specimen translate into the identical CDR3. The chain is built from TRBV5-4 and TRBJ2-7, with 10 bases aligning to TRBD2. The V segment lost 3 bases and the J segment 2 bases; nucleotides outside the gene matches: 2. CDR1 and CDR2 from the germline V gene are SGHNT and YYREEE (reference sequence). This CDR3 comprises 14 residues. The CDR3 is CASSSGLAAYEQYF. CDR3 coding DNA: TGTGCCAGCAGCTCCGGACTAGCGGCCTACGAGCAGTACTTC. Full variable domain (rest looked up from reference TRBV5-4 and TRBJ2-7): ETGVTQSPTHLIKTRGQQVTLRCSSQSGHNTVSWYQQALGQGPQFIFQYYREEENGRGNFPPRFSGLQFPNYSSELNVNALELDDSALYLCASSSGLAAYEQYFGPGTRLTVT.

V and J are TRBV6-9 and TRBJ2-3; D tentatively fits TRBD1 or TRBD2 (5 bases each). The CDR3 is 16 residues long. CDR1 MNHGY and CDR2 SVAAGI come from the germline V gene. The germline V and J ends were trimmed by 4 bases and 4 bases, with 18 bases remaining between them. The CDR3 sequence is CASSSPGRETSDTQYF. The CDR3 nucleotides read TGTGCCAGCAGTTCTCCGGGACGCGAAACCTCAGATACGCAGTATTTT.

The V gene is TRBV19, the J gene TRBJ2-1, with D perhaps being TRBD1 or TRBD2 (6 bases each). Germline V lookup: CDR1 LNHDA, CDR2 SQIVND (reference sequence). Trimming pared 5 bases from V and 5 bases from J, leaving 25 bases between. CDR3 length: 18 residues. The CDR3 DNA reads TGTGCCAGTAGTTCCAGATGGGGGGTCAGGACAGAGGACAATGAGCAGTTCTTC. Encoded protein: CASSSRWGVRTEDNEQFF.

The V gene is TRBV15, the J gene TRBJ2-7; D is unclear. The V gene lost 3 bases and the J gene lost 6 bases, with 18 bases spanning the gap. CDR1 LNHNV and CDR2 YYDKDF come from the germline V gene (reference sequence). This CDR3 contains 15 residues. This CDR3 is CATSSPTEWETEQYF. The CDR3 DNA reads TGTGCCACCAGCAGTCCCACCGAGTGGGAAACCGAGCAGTACTTC.

CDR3 in amino acids: CASNRQARLTGELFF. The CDR3 region has the DNA TGCGCCAGCAACCGACAAGCCCGGCTTACCGGGGAGCTGTTTTTT. This rearrangement joins TRBV10-1 to TRBJ2-2; D unresolved. The CDR3 is 15 residues long. The V gene's germline CDR1 is WNHNN and CDR2 SYGVQD (reference sequence). Trimming stripped 7 bases from V and 5 bases from J, with 17 bases between.

The chain has TRBV6-1 and TRBJ2-7; 12 nucleotides agree with TRBD2. From germline, CDR1 is MNHNS and CDR2 SASEGT. Trimming removed 1 base from V and 5 bases from J; junction bases left unmatched: 9. CDR3 size: 17 residues. CDR3 sequence reads: CASSEGLAGGPFDEQYF. In DNA, the CDR3 is TGTGCCAGCAGTGAAGGGCTAGCGGGAGGGCCTTTTGACGAGCAGTACTTC.

The V call is TRBV28, the J call TRBJ2-1, with TRBD2 matching 10 bases. The CDR3 totals 15 residues. Germline trimming cut 5 bases from V and 7 bases from J; bases unmatched to any gene: 8. Per the germline V gene, CDR1 is MDHEN and CDR2 is SYDVKM. The CDR3 here is CASSIRLAGLNEQFF. The CDR3 coding sequence is TGTGCCAGCAGTATTAGACTAGCGGGCTTAAATGAGCAGTTCTTC. Combining the CDR3 with reference TRBV28 and TRBJ2-1 gives the whole variable domain DVKVTQSSRYLVKRTGEKVFLECVQDMDHENMFWYRQDPGLGLRLIYFSYDVKMKEKGDIPEGYSVSREKKERFSLILESASTNQTSMYLCASSIRLAGLNEQFFGPGTRLTVL.

J is TRBJ2-2 and V is TRBV9; D is possibly TRBD1 or TRBD2 (6 bases each). Trimming stripped 6 bases from V and 4 bases from J, with 16 bases between. CDR1 and CDR2 from the germline V gene are SGDLS and YYNGEE. The CDR3 spans 15 residues. In DNA form, the CDR3 reads TGTGCCAGCAACCTAGGGGGGAGGACCACCGGGGAGCTGTTTTTT. The encoded protein is CASNLGGRTTGELFF.

The chain is built from TRBV7-8 and TRBJ2-1, with 11 bases that match TRBD2. The CDR3 covers 15 residues. Trimming took 3 bases from V and 4 from J; bases not matched to a gene: 2. Germline CDR1 SGHVS, CDR2 FQNEAQ. The DNA of the CDR3 is TGTGCCAGCAGCTTTCGGACTAGCGGGTACAATGAGCAGTTCTTC. Translation: CASSFRTSGYNEQFF.

This chain joins TRBV29-1 and TRBJ2-3; 7 bases fit TRBD2. Losses at the gene ends were 4 bases for V and 0 bases for J; bases not matched to a gene: 7. CDR3 length: 15 residues. The germline V gene encodes CDR1 SQVTM and CDR2 ANQGSEA. CDR3 sequence: CSVAPAGKSTDTQYF. Written as DNA, the CDR3 is TGCAGCGTTGCGCCAGCGGGAAAGAGCACAGATACGCAGTATTTT.

The table lists this clone with a count of one. This CDR3 is also generated by other DNA sequences in the sample. CDR3: CSALDSYEQYF. The CDR3 nucleotides are TGCAGTGCTCTGGACTCCTACGAGCAGTACTTC. The V and J genes are TRBV20-1 and TRBJ2-7; unclear D gene. Between the trimmed V and J ends, which lost 5 bases and 0 bases, there was a span of 5 bases. This CDR3 spans 11 amino acids. Germline values: CDR1 DFQATT, CDR2 SNEGSKA (reference sequence).

This chain links TRBV2 with TRBJ1-1; no firm D call. Germline V gene sequence: CDR1 SNHLY, CDR2 FYNNEI. The CDR3 spans 17 residues. The V and J ends lost 3 bases and 0 bases respectively, with 17 bases between them. CDR3 nucleotide sequence: TGTGCCAGCAGTGATCTCGGGATAAATCAAGTGAACACTGAAGCTTTCTTT. Protein product: CASSDLGINQVNTEAFF.

The gene calls are TRBV5-1 and TRBJ2-5; D may be TRBD2 (5 bases). CDR3 length equals 16 residues. The germline V and J ends were trimmed by 0 bases and 2 bases, with 14 bases remaining between them. Germline V gene sequence: CDR1 SGHRS, CDR2 YFSETQ. CDR3 in DNA: TGCGCCAGCAGCTTGGGGGAGACTATCCAACAAGAGACCCAGTACTTC. This sequence encodes CASSLGETIQQETQYF.

The V and J genes are TRBV27 and TRBJ1-5, with TRBD1 identical over 7 bases. The CDR3 spans 15 residues. Germline CDR1 MNHEY, CDR2 SMNVEV (reference sequence). J gave up 7 bases and V 3 bases, and 9 bases lay outside the gene matches. The CDR3 DNA is TGTGCCAGCAGTTTCCAGGGCTCCAGGGGGCAGCCCCAGCATTTT. Residues: CASSFQGSRGQPQHF.

This clone was counted a single time. The gene calls are TRBV11-3 and TRBJ2-1; 7 bases align to TRBD1. Germline CDR1 reads SGHNT; CDR2 reads YENEEA. The V gene end was trimmed by 5 bases and the J gene end by 5 bases; junction bases not matched to a gene: 9. The CDR3 extends over 15 amino acids. CDR3 sequence: CASSPSDRANNEQFF. The CDR3 DNA sequence: TGTGCCAGCAGCCCGTCCGACAGGGCCAACAATGAGCAGTTCTTC.

The chain employs TRBV2 and TRBJ2-3; either TRBD1 or TRBD2 may fit D (6 bases each). Germline-derived CDR1 and CDR2 are SNHLY and FYNNEI. The CDR3 spans 15 residues. The germline V and J ends were trimmed by 4 bases and 5 bases, with 16 bases remaining between them. The CDR3 DNA follows: TGTGCCAGCAGTGCGTCTACAGGGAGGAAAGATACGCAGTATTTT. This translates into CASSASTGRKDTQYF.

The V call is TRBV5-4, the J call TRBJ2-3; D gene ambiguous. V lost 5 bases, J lost 4 bases, and 8 bases lay in between. CDR1 and CDR2 from the germline V gene are SGHNT and YYREEE (reference sequence). This CDR3 has 12 amino acids. DNA for the CDR3: TGTGCCAGCAGGGGCCCCCCAGATACGCAGTATTTT. This gives the protein CASRGPPDTQYF.

The V and J genes are TRBV27 and TRBJ1-1, with D possibly being TRBD1 (6 bases). The CDR3 is made up of 13 amino acids. With 4 bases removed from V and 5 bases from J, the gap between germline ends came to 11 bases. Germline assignment: CDR1 MNHEY and CDR2 SMNVEV (reference sequence). CDR3 coding DNA: TGTGCCAGCAGTTGGGGGGCTAAGACTGAAGCTTTCTTT. It codes for CASSWGAKTEAFF.

A few counts support this clone. CDR3 amino acids: CASTGTTDRPSYGYTF. In DNA, the CDR3 is TGTGCCAGCACCGGAACGACAGACAGGCCAAGCTATGGCTACACCTTC. V usage is TRBV9 and J usage is TRBJ1-2; a weak D match, TRBD1 (6 bases). Germline CDR1 is SGDLS and CDR2 is YYNGEE. The length of the CDR3 is 16 residues. Trimming shortened V by 6 bases and J by 4 bases, and 22 bases separated the two germline ends.